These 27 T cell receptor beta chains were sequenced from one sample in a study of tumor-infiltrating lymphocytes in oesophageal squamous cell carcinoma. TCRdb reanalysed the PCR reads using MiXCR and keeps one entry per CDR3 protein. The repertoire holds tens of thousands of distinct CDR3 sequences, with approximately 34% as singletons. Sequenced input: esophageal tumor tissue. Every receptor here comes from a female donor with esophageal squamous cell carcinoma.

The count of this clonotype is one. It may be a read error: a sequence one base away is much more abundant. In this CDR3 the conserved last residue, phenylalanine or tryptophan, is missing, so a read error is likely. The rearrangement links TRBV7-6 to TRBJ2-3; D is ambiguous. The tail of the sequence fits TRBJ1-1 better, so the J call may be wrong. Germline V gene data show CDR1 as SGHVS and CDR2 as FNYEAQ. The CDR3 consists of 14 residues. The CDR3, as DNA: TGTGCTAGCAGCAACCCCAGAATATGCACTGAAGCTTTCTTA. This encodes CASSNPRICTEAFL.

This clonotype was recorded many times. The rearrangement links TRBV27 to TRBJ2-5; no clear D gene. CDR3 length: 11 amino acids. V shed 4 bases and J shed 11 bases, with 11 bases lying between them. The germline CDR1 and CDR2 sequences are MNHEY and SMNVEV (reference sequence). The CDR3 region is CASSSDNEQYF. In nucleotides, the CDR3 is TGTGCCAGCAGTTCTGACAATGAGCAGTACTTC.

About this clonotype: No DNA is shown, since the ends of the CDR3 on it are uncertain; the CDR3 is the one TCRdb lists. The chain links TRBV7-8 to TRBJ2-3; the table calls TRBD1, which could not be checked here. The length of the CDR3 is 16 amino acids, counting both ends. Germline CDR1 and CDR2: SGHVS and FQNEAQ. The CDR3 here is CASSLLPGRSQIRSIF.

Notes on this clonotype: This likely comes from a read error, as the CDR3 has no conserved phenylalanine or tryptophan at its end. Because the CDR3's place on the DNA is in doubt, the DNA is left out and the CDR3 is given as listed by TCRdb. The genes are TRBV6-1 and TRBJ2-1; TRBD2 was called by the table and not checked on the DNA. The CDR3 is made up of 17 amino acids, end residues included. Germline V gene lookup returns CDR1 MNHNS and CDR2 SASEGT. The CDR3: CASSYVSRNVNEQYFGA.

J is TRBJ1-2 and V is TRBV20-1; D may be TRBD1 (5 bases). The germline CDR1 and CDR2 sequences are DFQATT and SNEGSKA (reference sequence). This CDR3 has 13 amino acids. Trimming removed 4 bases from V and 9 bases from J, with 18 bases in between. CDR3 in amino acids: CSANRDGGDSYTF. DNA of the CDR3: TGCAGTGCTAACCGGGACGGCGGCGATAGCTACACCTTC.

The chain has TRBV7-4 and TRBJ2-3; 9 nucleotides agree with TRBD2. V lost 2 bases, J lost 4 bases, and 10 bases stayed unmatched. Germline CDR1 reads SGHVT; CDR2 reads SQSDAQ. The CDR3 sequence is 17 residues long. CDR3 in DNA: TGTGCCAGCAGCTTAATAGGTGGCGGGAGGGCCGCAGATACGCAGTATTTT. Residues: CASSLIGGGRAADTQYF.

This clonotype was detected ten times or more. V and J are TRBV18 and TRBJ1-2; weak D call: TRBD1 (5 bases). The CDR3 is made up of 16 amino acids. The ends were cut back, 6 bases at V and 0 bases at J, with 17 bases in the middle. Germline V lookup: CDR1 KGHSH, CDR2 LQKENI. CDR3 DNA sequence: TGTGCCAGCTCCCCGCGGGGGGACCGCTCTAACTATGGCTACACCTTC. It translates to CASSPRGDRSNYGYTF.

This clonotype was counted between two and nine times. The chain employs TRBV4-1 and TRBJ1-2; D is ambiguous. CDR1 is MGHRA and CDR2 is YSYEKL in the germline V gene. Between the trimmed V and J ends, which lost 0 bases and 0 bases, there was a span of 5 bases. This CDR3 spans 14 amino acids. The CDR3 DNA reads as TGCGCCAGCAGCCAAGAGGATTCTAACTATGGCTACACCTTC. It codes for CASSQEDSNYGYTF.

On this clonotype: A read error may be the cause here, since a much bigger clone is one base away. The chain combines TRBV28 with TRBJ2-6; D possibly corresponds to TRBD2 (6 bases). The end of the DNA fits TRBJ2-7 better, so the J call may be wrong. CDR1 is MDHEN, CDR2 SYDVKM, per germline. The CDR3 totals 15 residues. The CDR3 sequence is CASSLSAGSYNEQYF. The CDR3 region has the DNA TGTGCCAGCAGTTTATCGGCGGGATCCTACAATGAGCAGTACTTC.

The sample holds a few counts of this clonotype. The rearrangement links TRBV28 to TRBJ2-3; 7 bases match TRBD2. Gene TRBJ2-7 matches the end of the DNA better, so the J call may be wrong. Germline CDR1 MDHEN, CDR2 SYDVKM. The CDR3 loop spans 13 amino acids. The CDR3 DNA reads TGTGCCAGCAAAGAAGCGGGAAGGGATGAGCAGTACTTC. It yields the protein CASKEAGRDEQYF.

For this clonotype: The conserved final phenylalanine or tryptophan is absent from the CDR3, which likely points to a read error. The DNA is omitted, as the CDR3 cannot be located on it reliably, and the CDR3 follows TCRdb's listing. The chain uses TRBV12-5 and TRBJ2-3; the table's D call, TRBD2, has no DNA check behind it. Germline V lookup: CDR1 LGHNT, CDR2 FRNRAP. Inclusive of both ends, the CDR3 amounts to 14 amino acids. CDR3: CASAKLAGGLIFGP.

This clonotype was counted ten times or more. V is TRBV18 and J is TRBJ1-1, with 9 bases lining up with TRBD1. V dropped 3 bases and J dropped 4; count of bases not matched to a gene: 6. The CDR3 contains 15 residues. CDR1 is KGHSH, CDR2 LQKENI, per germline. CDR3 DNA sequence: TGTGCCAGCTCACCTTCGAGACAGGGGGGCACTGAAGCTTTCTTT. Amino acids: CASSPSRQGGTEAFF.

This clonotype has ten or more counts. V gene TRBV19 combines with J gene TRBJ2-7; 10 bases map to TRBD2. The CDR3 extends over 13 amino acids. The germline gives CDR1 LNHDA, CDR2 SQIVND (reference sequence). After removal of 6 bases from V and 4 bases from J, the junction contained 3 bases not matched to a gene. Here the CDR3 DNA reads TGTGCCAGTAGCGCTAGCGGGAGTTACGAGCAGTACTTC. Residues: CASSASGSYEQYF.

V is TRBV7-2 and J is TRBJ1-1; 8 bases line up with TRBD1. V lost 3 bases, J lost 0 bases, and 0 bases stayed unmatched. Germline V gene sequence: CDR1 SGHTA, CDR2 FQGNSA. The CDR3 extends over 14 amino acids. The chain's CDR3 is CASSLDRVNTEAFF. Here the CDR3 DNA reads TGTGCCAGCAGCTTGGACAGGGTGAACACTGAAGCTTTCTTT.

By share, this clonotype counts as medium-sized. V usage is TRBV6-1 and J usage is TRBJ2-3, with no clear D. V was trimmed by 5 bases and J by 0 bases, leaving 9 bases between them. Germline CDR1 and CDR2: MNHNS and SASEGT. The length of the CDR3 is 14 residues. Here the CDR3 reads CASSKLTSTDTQYF. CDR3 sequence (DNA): TGTGCCAGCAGTAAACTAACTAGCACAGATACGCAGTATTTT.

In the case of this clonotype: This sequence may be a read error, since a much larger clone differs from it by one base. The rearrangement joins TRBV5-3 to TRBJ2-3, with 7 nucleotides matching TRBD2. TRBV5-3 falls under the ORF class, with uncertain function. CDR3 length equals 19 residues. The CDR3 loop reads CASSLRGSSGYTVADTQYF. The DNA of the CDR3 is TGTGCCAGCAGCTTGCGGGGGTCTAGCGGCTACACAGTGGCAGATACGCAGTATTTT.

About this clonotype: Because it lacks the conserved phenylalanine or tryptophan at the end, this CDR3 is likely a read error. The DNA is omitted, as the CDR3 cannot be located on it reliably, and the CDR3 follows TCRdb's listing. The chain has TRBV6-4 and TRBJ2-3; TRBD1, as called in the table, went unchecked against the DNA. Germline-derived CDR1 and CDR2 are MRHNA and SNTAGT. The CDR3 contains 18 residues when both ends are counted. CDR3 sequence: CASSSPWTGEDTEAFFGQ.

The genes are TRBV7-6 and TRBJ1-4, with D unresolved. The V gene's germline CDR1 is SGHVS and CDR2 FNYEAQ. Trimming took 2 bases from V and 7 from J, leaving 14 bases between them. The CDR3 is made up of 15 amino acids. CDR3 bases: TGTGCCAGCAGCTTATTCCAGGAAAGAGGTGAAAAACTGTTTTTT. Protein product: CASSLFQERGEKLFF.

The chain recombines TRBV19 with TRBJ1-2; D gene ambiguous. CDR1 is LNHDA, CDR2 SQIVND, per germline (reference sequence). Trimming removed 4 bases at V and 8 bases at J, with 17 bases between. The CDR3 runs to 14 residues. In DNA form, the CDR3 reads TGTGCCAGTAGTACGAAAGACCCAGTTCGGGGCTACACCTTC. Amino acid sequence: CASSTKDPVRGYTF. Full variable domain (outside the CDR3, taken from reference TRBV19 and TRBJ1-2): DGGITQSPKYLFRKEGQNVTLSCEQNLNHDAMYWYRQDPGQGLRLIYYSQIVNDFQKGDIAEGYSVSREKKESFPLTVTSAQKNPTAFYLCASSTKDPVRGYTFGSGTRLTVV.

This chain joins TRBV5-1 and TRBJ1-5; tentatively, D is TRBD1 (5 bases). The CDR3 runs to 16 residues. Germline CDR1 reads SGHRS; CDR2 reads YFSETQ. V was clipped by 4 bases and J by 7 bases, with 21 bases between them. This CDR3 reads CASSPGGGGVGQPQHF. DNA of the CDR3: TGCGCCAGCAGCCCGGGGGGGGGAGGAGTGGGCCAGCCCCAGCATTTT.

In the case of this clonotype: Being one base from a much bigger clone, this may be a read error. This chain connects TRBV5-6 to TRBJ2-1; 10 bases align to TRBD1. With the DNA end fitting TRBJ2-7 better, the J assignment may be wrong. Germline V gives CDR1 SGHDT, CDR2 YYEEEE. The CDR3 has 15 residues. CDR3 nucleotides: TGTGCCAGCAGCCAACCGGGACAGGGGTACAATGAGCAGTACTTC. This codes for CASSQPGQGYNEQYF.

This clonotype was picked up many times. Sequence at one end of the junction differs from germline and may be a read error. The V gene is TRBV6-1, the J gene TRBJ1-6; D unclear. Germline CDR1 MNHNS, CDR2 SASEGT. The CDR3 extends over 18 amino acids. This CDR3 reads CASTRLVRASSYNSPLHF. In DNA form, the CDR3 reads TGTGCCAGCACCCGACTGGTGAGGGCGAGCTCCTATAATTCACCCCTCCACTTC.

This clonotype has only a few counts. The chain's CDR3 is CASSLAAESYNEQFF. The CDR3 nucleotides read TGTGCCAGCAGCTTAGCGGCGGAATCCTACAATGAGCAGTTCTTC. This chain connects TRBV7-6 to TRBJ2-4, with unresolved D. The J call may be mistaken, given a closer DNA end match to TRBJ2-1. This CDR3 spans 15 amino acids. Germline values: CDR1 SGHVS, CDR2 FNYEAQ.

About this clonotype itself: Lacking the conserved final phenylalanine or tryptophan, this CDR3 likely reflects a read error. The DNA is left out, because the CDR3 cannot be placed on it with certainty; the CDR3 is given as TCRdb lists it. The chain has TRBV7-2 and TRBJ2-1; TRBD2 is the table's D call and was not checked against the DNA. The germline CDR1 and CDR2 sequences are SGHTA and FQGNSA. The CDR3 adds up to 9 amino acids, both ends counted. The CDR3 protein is CASSLSLPA.

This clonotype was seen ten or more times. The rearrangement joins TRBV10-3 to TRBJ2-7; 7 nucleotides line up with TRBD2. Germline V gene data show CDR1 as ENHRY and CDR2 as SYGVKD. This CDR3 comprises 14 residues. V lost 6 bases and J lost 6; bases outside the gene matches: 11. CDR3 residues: CAIRESGIRGEQYF. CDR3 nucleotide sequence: TGTGCCATCAGGGAAAGCGGGATCCGGGGCGAGCAGTACTTC.

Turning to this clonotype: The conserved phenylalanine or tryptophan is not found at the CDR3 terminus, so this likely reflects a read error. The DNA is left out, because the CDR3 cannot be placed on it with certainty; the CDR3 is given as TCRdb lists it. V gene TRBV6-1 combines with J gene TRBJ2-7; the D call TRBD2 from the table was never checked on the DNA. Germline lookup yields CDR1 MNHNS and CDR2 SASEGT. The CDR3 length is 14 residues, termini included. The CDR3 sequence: CASSFTSYGYTFGS.

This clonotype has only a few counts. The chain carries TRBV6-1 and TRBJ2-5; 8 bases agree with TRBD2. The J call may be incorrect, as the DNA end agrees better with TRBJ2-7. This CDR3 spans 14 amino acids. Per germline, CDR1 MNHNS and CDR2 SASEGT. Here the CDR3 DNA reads TGTGCCAGCACGCAGCTAGCGGGTGTCCACGAGCAGTACTTC. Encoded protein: CASTQLAGVHEQYF.